This record covers a single T cell receptor (beta chain). From the germline J gene comes the end of the CDR3, since the read stops 3 residues before it. Recipients received nonmyeloablative bone marrow transplants from related graft donors, with transient mixed chimerism. This sample was included in a study of Tregs in tolerant kidney transplant recipients. The germline gives CDR1 DFQATT, CDR2 SNEGSKA (reference sequence). V lost 6 bases to trimming and J lost 3 bases, with 9 bases between them. The CDR3 is 12 amino acids. Data came from immunoSEQ multiplex PCR; TCRdb stores just in-frame clones and leaves some out. The table for this sample gives approximately 30,000 clones.

Source: CD4+ T cells from blood (PBMCs), taken 24 months after the transplant. This sequence was found in a human patient who received a combined kidney and bone marrow transplant. Part of the T cells may come from the graft donor. The genes are TRBV20-1 and TRBJ2-4, with unresolved D. CDR3 sequence reads: CSAIYVKNIQYF. The DNA read from the CDR3 is TGCAGTGCAATCTACGTCAAAAACATT.